Below, 11 T cell receptor beta chains from the same sample are listed, as sequenced in a study of shared clonotypes between healthy human individuals. TCRdb's copy holds only in-frame clones and misses some; the assay was immunoSEQ multiplex PCR. The repertoire includes millions of clones, over 85% of them detected once, and about 0.13% sits in the top ten. What was sequenced was naive CD4+ T cells sorted from blood. Subset denoted: CD45RA+ positively selected. These receptors came from a man aged 18-30 years in good health.

As regards this clone: Other DNA sequences in the sample encode the same CDR3. The chain carries TRBV7-9 and TRBJ2-3; D is ambiguous. Germline V CDR1 and CDR2: SEHNR, FQNEAQ (reference sequence). The V and J ends lost 5 bases and 3 bases respectively, with 3 bases between them. CDR3 length: 11 residues. The CDR3: CASSRTDTQYF. The DNA of the CDR3 is TGTGCCAGCAGCCGAACAGATACGCAGTATTTT.

In this sample, this clone turned up a few times. The chain joins TRBV5-1 to TRBJ1-1; maybe TRBD1 (5 bases). The germline V gene encodes CDR1 SGHRS and CDR2 YFSETQ. The V end lost 0 bases, the J end lost 6 bases, and 12 bases lay between the germline ends. The CDR3 is 14 residues long. The CDR3 DNA sequence: TGCGCCAGCAGCTTGGAGCAGGGACTAGCTGAAGCTTTCTTT. Protein sequence: CASSLEQGLAEAFF.

This clone was observed a few times. The V call is TRBV6-6, the J call TRBJ2-2; D is undetermined. CDR1 and CDR2 (germline): MNHNY, SVGAGI (reference sequence). V lost 6 bases and J lost 7, with 9 bases in between. The length of the CDR3 is 12 residues. The CDR3 nucleotides are TGTGCCAGCAGGCATCAGAGCGGGGAGCTGTTTTTT. Its translation: CASRHQSGELFF.

The chain couples TRBV7-8 to TRBJ2-3; a weak D match, TRBD1 (6 bases). Germline CDR1 SGHVS, CDR2 FQNEAQ. Trimming took off 1 base at V and 2 bases at J, with 16 bases between the two ends. The length of the CDR3 is 17 residues. CDR3 protein: CASSLGAGTNPTDTQYF. DNA of the CDR3: TGTGCCAGCAGCTTAGGGGCCGGGACAAATCCCACAGATACGCAGTATTTT.

As concerns this clone: Other DNA variants within this sample encode the same CDR3. The chain employs TRBV11-2 and TRBJ2-3; no definite D call. Germline V gene data show CDR1 as SGHAT and CDR2 as FQNNGV. With 1 base removed from V and 6 bases from J, the gap between germline ends came to 11 bases. The CDR3 runs to 14 residues. This chain's CDR3 is CASSLGRTTDTQYF. The CDR3 coding sequence is TGTGCCAGCAGCTTAGGGAGAACCACCGATACGCAGTATTTT.

The V call is TRBV4-3, the J call TRBJ2-1; D is possibly TRBD1 or TRBD2 (5 bases each). Germline values: CDR1 LGHNA, CDR2 YSLEER. The CDR3 contains 16 residues. Trimming took 0 bases from V and 12 from J, leaving 21 bases between them. This CDR3 is CASSQDHKRGAQGQFF. CDR3 nucleotide sequence: TGCGCCAGCAGCCAAGATCATAAGCGAGGGGCTCAAGGGCAGTTCTTC.

The rearrangement links TRBV6-6 to TRBJ2-7; maybe TRBD2 (6 bases). CDR3 size: 14 residues. Trimming cost V 8 bases and J 6 bases, with 20 bases left between them. Germline V gene sequence: CDR1 MNHNY, CDR2 SVGAGI (reference sequence). The CDR3 DNA sequence: TGTGCCAGCTCCATGGGAGGAGGATCGGGCGAGCAGTACTTC. It is translated as CASSMGGGSGEQYF.

The chain links TRBV7-9 to TRBJ2-1, with D unresolved. The V end lost 3 bases, the J end lost 4 bases, and 16 bases lay between the germline ends. This CDR3 contains 16 residues. CDR1 is SEHNR, CDR2 FQNEAQ, per germline (reference sequence). CDR3 nucleotides: TGTGCCAGCAGCTTTGGGCCCCCGGATCAGTACAATGAGCAGTTCTTC. Translation gives CASSFGPPDQYNEQFF.

The chain carries TRBV18 and TRBJ2-1; tentative D call: TRBD2 (6 bases). V lost 6 bases to trimming and J lost 5 bases, with 11 bases between them. CDR1 and CDR2 (germline): KGHSH, LQKENI. This CDR3 has 13 amino acids. CDR3 bases: TGTGCCAGCTCGTCACTAGCTAACAATGAGCAGTTCTTC. Translating it yields CASSSLANNEQFF. The variable domain in full, completed from reference TRBV18 and TRBJ2-1, reads NAGVMQNPRHLVRRRGQEARLRCSPMKGHSHVYWYRQLPEEGLKFMVYLQKENIIDESGMPKERFSAEFPKEGPSILRIQQVVRGDSAAYFCASSSLANNEQFFGPGTRLTVL.

V and J are TRBV4-1 and TRBJ1-2; 8 nucleotides line up with TRBD1. V lost 4 bases and J lost 4; bases outside the gene matches: 8. Per the germline V gene, CDR1 is MGHRA and CDR2 is YSYEKL. The CDR3 is 15 residues long. CDR3 sequence: CASSPSQGDGYGYTF. CDR3 DNA sequence: TGCGCCAGCAGCCCGTCACAGGGGGATGGCTATGGCTACACCTTC.

This chain links TRBV11-2 with TRBJ2-5; TRBD2 agrees at 12 bases. V was clipped by 1 base and J by 5 bases; unmatched bases: 8. Germline V gene data show CDR1 as SGHAT and CDR2 as FQNNGV. The CDR3 is 17 residues long. Written as DNA, the CDR3 is TGTGCCAGCAGCTTAGGCCTAGCGGGGGGGCTAGTTGAGACCCAGTACTTC. As protein: CASSLGLAGGLVETQYF.